This T cell receptor beta chain originates from a study of OX40 agonist ivuxolimab in advanced cancers. CDR3 length: 16 residues. The V end lost 3 bases, the J end lost 2 bases, and 14 bases lay between the germline ends. The germline V gene encodes CDR1 SNHLY and CDR2 FYNNEI. The assay was immunoSEQ multiplex PCR, and TCRdb's table has in-frame clones only and misses some. This table has about 26,000 clones, more than 75% appearing once. The sequence was obtained from an adult with an advanced solid tumor such as melanoma, head and neck, liver or kidney cancer. Sequencing was performed on CD4+ or CD8+ T cells sorted from blood, taken in a trial of the OX40 agonist ivuxolimab. The V gene is TRBV2, the J gene TRBJ2-1; TRBD2 might be the D (6 bases). As DNA, the CDR3 is TGTGCCAGCAGTGATCACCCCACGGGGGCCTACAATGAGCAGTTCTTC. It translates to CASSDHPTGAYNEQFF.